This TCR beta chain was profiled in a study of T-cell memory formation after mild COVID-19. Study information: The TCR clusters were mostly specific to one donor.

Whole-study findings and limits: Unconfirmed was the SARS-CoV-2 specificity of second-wave clones that peaked on day 37. CD4+ clones that contracted lay mainly in CM and EM; CD8+ ones lay in EMRA.

Turning to this clonotype: What it recognizes is unknown.

TCR alpha and TCR beta cDNA libraries carrying sample barcodes and UMIs were produced by 5'RACE using constant-segment primers. MiXCR was run by TCRdb on the 5' RACE reads, yielding one entry per CDR3 protein. The table has roughly 250,000 distinct CDR3 sequences, about a sixth seen once. The CDR3 runs 12 residues. V was clipped by 6 bases and J by 5 bases, with 10 bases between them. The chain uses TRBV12-3 or TRBV12-4 and TRBJ2-5, with a weak D call TRBD2 (6 bases). The specimen sequenced was PBMCs or a T cell subset sorted from them (not recorded which). This TCR came from a man aged 18-30 years who had mild COVID-19 (a few samples of this study predate the infection). Cell type and time point are not known. In nucleotides, the CDR3 is TGTGCCAGCAGACGACTAGGGGAGACCCAGTACTTC. It is translated as CASRRLGETQYF.